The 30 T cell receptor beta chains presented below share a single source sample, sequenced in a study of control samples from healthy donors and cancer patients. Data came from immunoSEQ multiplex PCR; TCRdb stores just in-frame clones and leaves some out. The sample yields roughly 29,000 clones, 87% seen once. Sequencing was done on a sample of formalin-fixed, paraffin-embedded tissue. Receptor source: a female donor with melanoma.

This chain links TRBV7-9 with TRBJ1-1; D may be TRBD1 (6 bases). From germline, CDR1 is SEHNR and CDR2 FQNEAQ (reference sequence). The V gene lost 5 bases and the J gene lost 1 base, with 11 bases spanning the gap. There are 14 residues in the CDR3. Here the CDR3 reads CASSHQTGNTEAFF. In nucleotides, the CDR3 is TGTGCCAGCAGCCACCAGACAGGGAACACTGAAGCTTTCTTT.

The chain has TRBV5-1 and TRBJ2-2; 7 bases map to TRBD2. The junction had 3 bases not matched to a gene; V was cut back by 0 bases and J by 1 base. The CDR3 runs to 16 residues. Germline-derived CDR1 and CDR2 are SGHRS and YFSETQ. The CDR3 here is CASSLAAGVNTGELFF. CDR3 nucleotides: TGCGCCAGCAGCTTGGCCGCGGGAGTGAACACCGGGGAGCTGTTTTTT.

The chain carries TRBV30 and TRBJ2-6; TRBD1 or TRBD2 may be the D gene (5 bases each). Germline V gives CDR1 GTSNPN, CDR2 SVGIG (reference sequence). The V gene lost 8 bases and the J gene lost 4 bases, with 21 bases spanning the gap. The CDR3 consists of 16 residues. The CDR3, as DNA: TGTGCCGGAGATATCGAGGGGCTGGCGGGGGCCAACGTCCTGACTTTC. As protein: CAGDIEGLAGANVLTF. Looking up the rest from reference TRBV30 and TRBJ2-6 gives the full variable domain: SQTIHQWPATLVQPVGSPLSLECTVEGTSNPNLYWYRQAAGRGLQLLFYSVGIGQISSEVPQNLSASRPQDRQFILSSKKLLLSDSGFYLCAGDIEGLAGANVLTFGAGSRLTVL.

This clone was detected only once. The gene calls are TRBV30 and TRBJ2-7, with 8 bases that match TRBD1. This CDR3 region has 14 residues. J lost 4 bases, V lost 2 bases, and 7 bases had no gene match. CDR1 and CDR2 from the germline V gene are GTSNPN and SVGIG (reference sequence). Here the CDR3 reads CAWSKSDRVYEQYF. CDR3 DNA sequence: TGTGCCTGGAGTAAGTCGGACAGGGTGTACGAGCAGTACTTC.

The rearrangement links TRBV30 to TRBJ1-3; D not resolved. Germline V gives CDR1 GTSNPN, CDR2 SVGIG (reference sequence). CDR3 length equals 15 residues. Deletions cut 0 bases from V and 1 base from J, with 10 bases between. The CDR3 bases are TGTGCCTGGAGTGTGGCACCCCTATCTGGAAACACCATATATTTT. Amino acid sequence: CAWSVAPLSGNTIYF.

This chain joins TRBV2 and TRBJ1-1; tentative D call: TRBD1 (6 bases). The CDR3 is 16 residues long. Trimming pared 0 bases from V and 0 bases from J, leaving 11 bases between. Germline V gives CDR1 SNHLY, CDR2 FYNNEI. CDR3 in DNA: TGTGCCAGCAGTGAAGCGCTTGGGGGCTTGAACACTGAAGCTTTCTTT. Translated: CASSEALGGLNTEAFF.

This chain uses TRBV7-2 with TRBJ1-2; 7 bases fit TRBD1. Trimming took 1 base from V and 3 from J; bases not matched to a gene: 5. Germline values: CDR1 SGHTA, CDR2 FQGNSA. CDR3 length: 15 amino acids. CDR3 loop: CASSLGQGYDYGYTF. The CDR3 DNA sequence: TGTGCCAGCAGCTTAGGACAGGGATACGACTATGGCTACACCTTC.

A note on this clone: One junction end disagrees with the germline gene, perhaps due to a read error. As DNA, the CDR3 is TGTGCCAGCAGCTTCCTTTCGACAGTCCAAAAGACCCAGTACTTC. Translated: CASSFLSTVQKTQYF. This rearrangement joins TRBV7-9 to TRBJ2-5, with TRBD1 as a possible D gene (5 bases). The CDR3 totals 15 residues. Germline V gene data show CDR1 as SEHNR and CDR2 as FQNEAQ (reference sequence).

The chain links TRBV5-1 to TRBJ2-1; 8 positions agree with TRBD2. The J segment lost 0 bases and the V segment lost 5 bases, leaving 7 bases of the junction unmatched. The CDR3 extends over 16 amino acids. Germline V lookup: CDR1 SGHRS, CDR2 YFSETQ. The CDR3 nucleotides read TGCGCCAGCAGTCTGGGGGCGGGGGGCTCCTACAATGAGCAGTTCTTC. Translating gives CASSLGAGGSYNEQFF.

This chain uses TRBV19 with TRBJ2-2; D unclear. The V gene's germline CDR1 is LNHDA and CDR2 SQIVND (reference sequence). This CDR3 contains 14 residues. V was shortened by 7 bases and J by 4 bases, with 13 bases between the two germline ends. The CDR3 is CASKNSTITGELFF. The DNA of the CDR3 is TGTGCCAGTAAGAACTCCACCATCACCGGGGAGCTGTTTTTT.

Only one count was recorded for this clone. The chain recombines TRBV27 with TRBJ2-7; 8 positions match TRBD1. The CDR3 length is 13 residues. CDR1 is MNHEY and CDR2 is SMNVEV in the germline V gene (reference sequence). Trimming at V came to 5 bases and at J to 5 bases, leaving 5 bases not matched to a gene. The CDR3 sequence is CASSLGQGHEQYF. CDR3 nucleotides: TGTGCCAGCAGTCTAGGACAGGGCCACGAGCAGTACTTC.

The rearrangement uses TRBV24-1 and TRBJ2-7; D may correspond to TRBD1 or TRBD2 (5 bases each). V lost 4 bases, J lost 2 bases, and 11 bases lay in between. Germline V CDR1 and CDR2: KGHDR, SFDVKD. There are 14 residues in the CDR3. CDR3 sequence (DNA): TGTGCCACCAGTGACTCCGGGACCCCCTACGAGCAGTACTTC. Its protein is CATSDSGTPYEQYF.

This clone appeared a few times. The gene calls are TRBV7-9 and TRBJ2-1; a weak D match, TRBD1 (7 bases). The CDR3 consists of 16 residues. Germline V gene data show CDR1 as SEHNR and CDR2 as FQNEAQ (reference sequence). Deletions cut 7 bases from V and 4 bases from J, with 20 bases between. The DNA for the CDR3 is TGTGCCAGCAAAAACGCAGGGGGGTATAAATACAATGAGCAGTTCTTC. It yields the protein CASKNAGGYKYNEQFF.

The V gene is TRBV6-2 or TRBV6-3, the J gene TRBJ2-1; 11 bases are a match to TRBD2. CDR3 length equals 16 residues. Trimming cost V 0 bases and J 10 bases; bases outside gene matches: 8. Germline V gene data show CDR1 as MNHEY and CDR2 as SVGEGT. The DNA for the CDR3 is TGTGCCAGCAGTTACTCGACGACTAGCGGGATTCGGGAGCAGTTCTTC. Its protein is CASSYSTTSGIREQFF.

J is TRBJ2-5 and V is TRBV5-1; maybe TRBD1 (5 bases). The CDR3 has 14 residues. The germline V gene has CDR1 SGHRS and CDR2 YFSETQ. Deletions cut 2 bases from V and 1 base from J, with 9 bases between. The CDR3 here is CASSFTTGQETQYF. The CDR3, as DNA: TGCGCCAGCAGCTTCACCACAGGCCAAGAGACCCAGTACTTC.

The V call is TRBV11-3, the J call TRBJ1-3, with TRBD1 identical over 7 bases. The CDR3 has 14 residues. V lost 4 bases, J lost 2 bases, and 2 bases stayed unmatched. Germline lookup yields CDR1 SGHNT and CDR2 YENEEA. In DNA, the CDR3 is TGTGCCAGCAGCTACACAGGGGCTGGAAACACCATATATTTT. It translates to CASSYTGAGNTIYF.

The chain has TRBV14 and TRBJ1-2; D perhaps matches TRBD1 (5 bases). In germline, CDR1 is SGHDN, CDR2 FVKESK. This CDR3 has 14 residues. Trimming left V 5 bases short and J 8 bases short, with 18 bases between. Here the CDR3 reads CASSFTGQAGGYTF. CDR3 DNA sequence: TGTGCCAGCAGCTTTACTGGACAAGCTGGCGGCTACACCTTC.

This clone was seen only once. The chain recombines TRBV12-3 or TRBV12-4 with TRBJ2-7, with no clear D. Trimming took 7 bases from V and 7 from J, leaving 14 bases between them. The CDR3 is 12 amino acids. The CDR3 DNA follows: TGTGCCAGCACTCAGACTCTAGGGGAGCAGTACTTC. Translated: CASTQTLGEQYF.

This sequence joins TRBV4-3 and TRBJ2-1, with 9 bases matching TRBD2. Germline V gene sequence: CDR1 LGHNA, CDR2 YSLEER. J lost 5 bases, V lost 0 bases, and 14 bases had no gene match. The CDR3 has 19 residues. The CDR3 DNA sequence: TGCGCCAGCAGCCAAGATGGAGTAGCGGGGGTCAGCGGAAACAATGAGCAGTTCTTC. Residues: CASSQDGVAGVSGNNEQFF.

Written as DNA, the CDR3 is TGTGCCAGCAGCCTAAGGAGAGGACAGACAGATACGCAGTATTTT. Its protein is CASSLRRGQTDTQYF. The chain joins TRBV7-8 to TRBJ2-3; perhaps TRBD1 as D (6 bases). Germline V lookup: CDR1 SGHVS, CDR2 FQNEAQ. This CDR3 contains 15 residues. Trimming cost V 5 bases and J 3 bases, with 15 bases left between them.

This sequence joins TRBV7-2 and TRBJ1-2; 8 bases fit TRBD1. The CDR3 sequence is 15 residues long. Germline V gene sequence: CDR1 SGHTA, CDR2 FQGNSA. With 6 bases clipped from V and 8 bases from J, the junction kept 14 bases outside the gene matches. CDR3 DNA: TGTGCCAGCAGGCGCTCGGGACAGGCGAAATGGGGCTACACCTTC. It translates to CASRRSGQAKWGYTF.

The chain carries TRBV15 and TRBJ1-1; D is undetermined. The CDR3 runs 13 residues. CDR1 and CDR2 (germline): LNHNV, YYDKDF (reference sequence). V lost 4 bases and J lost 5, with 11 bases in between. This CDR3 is CATSTGPGTEAFF. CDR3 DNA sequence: TGTGCCACCAGCACGGGTCCGGGGACTGAAGCTTTCTTT.

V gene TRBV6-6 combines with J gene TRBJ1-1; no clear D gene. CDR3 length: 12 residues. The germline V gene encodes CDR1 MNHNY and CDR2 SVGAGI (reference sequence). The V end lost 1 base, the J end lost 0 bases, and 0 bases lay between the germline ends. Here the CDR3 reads CASSYLNTEAFF. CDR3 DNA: TGTGCCAGCAGTTACTTGAACACTGAAGCTTTCTTT.

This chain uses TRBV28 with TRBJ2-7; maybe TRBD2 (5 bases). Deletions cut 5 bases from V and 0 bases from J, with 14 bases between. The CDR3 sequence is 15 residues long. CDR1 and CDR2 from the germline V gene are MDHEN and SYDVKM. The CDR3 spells CASSMGGPSSYEQYF. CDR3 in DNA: TGTGCCAGCAGTATGGGCGGGCCGAGCTCCTACGAGCAGTACTTC.

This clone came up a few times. CDR3 DNA: TGTGCCAGTAGTATAGGGGGCAGGTATGCCGGGGAGCTGTTTTTT. It encodes CASSIGGRYAGELFF. The chain is built from TRBV19 and TRBJ2-2; D might be TRBD1 (5 bases). Trimming removed 1 base at V and 6 bases at J, with 12 bases between. The V gene's germline CDR1 is LNHDA and CDR2 SQIVND (reference sequence). The CDR3 length is 15 residues. The full variable domain, with the rest looked up from reference TRBV19 and TRBJ2-2, is DGGITQSPKYLFRKEGQNVTLSCEQNLNHDAMYWYRQDPGQGLRLIYYSQIVNDFQKGDIAEGYSVSREKKESFPLTVTSAQKNPTAFYLCASSIGGRYAGELFFGEGSRLTVL.

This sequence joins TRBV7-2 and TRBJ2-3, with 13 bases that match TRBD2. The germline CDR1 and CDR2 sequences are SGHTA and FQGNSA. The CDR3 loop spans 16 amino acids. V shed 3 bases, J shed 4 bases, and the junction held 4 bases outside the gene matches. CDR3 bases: TGTGCCAGCAGCTTGAGACTAGCGGGAGGCTCAGATACGCAGTATTTT. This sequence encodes CASSLRLAGGSDTQYF.

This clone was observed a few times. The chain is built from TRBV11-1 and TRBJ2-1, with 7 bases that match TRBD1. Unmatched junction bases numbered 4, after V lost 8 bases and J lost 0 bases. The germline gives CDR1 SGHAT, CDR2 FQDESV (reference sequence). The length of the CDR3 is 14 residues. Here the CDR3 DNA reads TGTGCCAGCGGGTGGGACAGCTCCTACAATGAGCAGTTCTTC. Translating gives CASGWDSSYNEQFF. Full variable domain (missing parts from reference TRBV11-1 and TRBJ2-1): EAEVAQSPRYKITEKSQAVAFWCDPISGHATLYWYRQILGQGPELLVQFQDESVVDDSQLPKDRFSAERLKGVDSTLKIQPAELGDSAMYLCASGWDSSYNEQFFGPGTRLTVL.

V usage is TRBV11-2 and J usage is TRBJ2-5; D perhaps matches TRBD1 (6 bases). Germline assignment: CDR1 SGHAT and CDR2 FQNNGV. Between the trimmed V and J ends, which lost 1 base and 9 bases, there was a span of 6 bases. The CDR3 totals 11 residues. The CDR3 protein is CASSLGGPQYF. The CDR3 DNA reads TGTGCCAGCAGCTTAGGGGGGCCCCAGTACTTC. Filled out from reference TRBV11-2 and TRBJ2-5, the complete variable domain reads EAGVAQSPRYKIIEKRQSVAFWCNPISGHATLYWYQQILGQGPKLLIQFQNNGVVDDSQLPKDRFSAERLKGVDSTLKIQPAKLEDSAVYLCASSLGGPQYFGPGTRLLVL.

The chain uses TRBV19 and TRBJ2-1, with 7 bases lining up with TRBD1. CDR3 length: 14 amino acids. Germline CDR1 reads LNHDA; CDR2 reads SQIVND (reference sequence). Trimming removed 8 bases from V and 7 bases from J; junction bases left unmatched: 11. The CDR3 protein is CASSFPGGRNEQFF. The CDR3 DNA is TGTGCCAGTTCGTTTCCAGGGGGTCGGAATGAGCAGTTCTTC.

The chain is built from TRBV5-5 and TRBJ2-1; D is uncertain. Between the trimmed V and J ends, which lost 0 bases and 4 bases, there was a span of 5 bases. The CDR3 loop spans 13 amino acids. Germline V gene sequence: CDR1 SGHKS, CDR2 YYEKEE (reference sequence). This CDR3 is CASSLGLYNEQFF. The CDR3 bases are TGTGCCAGCAGCTTGGGTCTTTACAATGAGCAGTTCTTC.